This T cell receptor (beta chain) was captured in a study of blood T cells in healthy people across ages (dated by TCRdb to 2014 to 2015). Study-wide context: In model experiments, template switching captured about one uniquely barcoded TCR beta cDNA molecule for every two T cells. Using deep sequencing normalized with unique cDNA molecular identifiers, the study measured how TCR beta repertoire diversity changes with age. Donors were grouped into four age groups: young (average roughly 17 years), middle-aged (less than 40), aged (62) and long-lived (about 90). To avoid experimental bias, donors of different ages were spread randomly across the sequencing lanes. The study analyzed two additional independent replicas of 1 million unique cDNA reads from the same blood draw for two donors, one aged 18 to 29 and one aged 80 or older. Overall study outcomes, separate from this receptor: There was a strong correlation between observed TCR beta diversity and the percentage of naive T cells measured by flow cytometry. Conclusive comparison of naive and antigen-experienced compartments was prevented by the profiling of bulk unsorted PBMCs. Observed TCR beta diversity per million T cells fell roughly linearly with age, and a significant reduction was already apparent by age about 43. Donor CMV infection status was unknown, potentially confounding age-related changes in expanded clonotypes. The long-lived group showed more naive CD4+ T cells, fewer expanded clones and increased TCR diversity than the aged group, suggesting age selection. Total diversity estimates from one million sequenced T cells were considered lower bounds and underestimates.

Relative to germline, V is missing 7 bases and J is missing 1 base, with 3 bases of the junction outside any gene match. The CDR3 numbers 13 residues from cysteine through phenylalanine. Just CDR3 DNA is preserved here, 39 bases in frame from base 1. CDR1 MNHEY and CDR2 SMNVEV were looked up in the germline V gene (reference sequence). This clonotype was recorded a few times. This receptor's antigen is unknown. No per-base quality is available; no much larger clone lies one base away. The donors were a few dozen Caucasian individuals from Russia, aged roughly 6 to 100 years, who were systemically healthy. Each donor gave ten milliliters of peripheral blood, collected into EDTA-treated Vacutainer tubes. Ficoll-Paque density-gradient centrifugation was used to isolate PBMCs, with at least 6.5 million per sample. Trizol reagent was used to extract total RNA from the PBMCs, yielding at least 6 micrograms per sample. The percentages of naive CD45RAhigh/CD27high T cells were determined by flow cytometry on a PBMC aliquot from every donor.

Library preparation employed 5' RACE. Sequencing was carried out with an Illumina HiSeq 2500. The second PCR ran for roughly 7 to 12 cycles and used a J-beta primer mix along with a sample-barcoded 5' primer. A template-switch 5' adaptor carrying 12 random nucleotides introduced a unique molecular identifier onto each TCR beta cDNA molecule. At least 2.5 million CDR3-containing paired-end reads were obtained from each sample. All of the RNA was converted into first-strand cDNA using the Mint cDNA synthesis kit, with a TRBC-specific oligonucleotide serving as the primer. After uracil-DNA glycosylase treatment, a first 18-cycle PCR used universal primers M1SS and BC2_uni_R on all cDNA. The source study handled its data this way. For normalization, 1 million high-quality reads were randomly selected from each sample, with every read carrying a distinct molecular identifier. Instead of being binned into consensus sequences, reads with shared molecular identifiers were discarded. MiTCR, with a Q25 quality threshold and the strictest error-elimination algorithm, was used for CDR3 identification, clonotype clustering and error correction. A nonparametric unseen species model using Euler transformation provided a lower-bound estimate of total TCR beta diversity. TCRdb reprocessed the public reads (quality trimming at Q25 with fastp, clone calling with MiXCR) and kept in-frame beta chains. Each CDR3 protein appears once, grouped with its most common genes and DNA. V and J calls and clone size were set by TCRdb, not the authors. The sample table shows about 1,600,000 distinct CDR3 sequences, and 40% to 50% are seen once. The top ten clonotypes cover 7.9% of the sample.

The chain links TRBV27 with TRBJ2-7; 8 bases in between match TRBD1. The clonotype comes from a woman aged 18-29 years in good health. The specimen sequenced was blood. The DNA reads TGTGCCAGCACAGGGGGCTCATCCTACGAGCAGTACTTC. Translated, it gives CASTGGSSYEQYF.